The clone carrying this T cell receptor beta chain has only a few counts. The CDR3 spans 14 residues. This entry comes from a study of cytomegalovirus exposure and HLA in healthy donors. PCR involved 60 Vbeta and 13 Jbeta primers. Clones were sequenced by immunoSEQ multiplex PCR, and TCRdb holds only the in-frame ones, with some missing. In the table there are 150,000 or so clones, roughly four fifths of which are singletons. The genes are TRBV12-2 and TRBJ2-1; TRBD2, as called in the table, went unchecked against the DNA. TRBV12-2 is listed as a pseudogene. The sequencing input was PBMCs. This TCR came from a man aged 25-40 years in good health and CMV-seronegative. In DNA form, the CDR3 reads TGTGCAGTTATTACTAGCGGGAGTATAAATGAGCAGTTCTTC. Translated: CAVITSGSINEQFF.